This T cell receptor (beta chain) was observed in a study of OX40 agonist ivuxolimab in advanced cancers. Study-wide context: Patients with hepatocellular carcinoma, melanoma, renal cell or head and neck cancer made up the dose-escalation patients. Males comprised about 78% of the group, whose mean age was about 61 years (range about 23 to 80). Allowance was made for prior anti-PD-1, anti-PD-L1 or anti-CTLA-4 therapy, and around 44% had some.

This CDR3 has 15 amino acids. V lost 5 bases, J lost 4 bases, and 5 bases stayed unmatched. Germline V lookup: CDR1 SGHVS, CDR2 FQNEAQ. Only in-frame clones appear in the TCRdb table, and some are missing; sequencing was by immunoSEQ multiplex PCR. Of some 45,000 clones in the sample, approximately 86% were seen once. About this clone itself: As yet, its antigen is unknown.

Study-wide findings and caveats: Also present in some nonresponders was a low level of normalized T-cell clonal expansion.

The chain recombines TRBV7-8 with TRBJ1-2; 12 bases fit TRBD1. The sequences come from CD4+ or CD8+ T cells sorted from blood, collected in a trial of the OX40 agonist ivuxolimab. The sequence derives from an adult with an advanced solid tumor such as melanoma, head and neck, liver or kidney cancer. The CDR3 DNA sequence: TGTGCCAGCAGCACCGGGACAGGGGGCGGCTATGGCTACACCTTC. Its protein is CASSTGTGGGYGYTF.